Listed below are T cell receptor beta chains from one sample, sequenced in a study of identical twins. TCRdb recomputed calls from the 5' RACE reads with MiXCR, one row per CDR3 protein. Here the sample spans about 190,000 distinct CDR3 sequences, more than 15% being singletons. This same sample was also taken into another study, of T cells expressing NK-cell markers.

The sample taken for sequencing was CD8+ T cells sorted from blood. These receptors originate from a woman younger than 30 in good health. CDR3s include the opening cysteine and the closing phenylalanine or tryptophan. The D gene is left open where the match is weak. Expanded clones get a size class; other rows say once, few or many, or leave the size out.

D gene: TRBD2; V gene: TRBV20-1; J gene: TRBJ2-3; clone size: .; CDR3 protein: CSGRGSDTQYF; CDR3 DNA: TGCAGTGGGCGGGGGTCAGATACGCAGTATTTT
D gene: .; V gene: TRBV12-3/TRBV12-4; J gene: TRBJ2-7; clone size: .; CDR3 protein: CASSLVPDEQYF; CDR3 DNA: TGTGCCAGCAGTTTAGTCCCTGACGAGCAGTACTTC
D gene: TRBD1; V gene: TRBV27; J gene: TRBJ1-5; clone size: few; CDR3 protein: CASSLNRGSQPQHF; CDR3 DNA: TGTGCCAGCAGTTTAAACAGGGGAAGTCAGCCCCAGCATTTT
D gene: TRBD1; V gene: TRBV29-1; J gene: TRBJ2-7; clone size: few; CDR3 protein: CSVWDSSYEQYF; CDR3 DNA: TGCAGCGTCTGGGACAGCTCCTACGAGCAGTACTTC
D gene: .; V gene: TRBV11-2; J gene: TRBJ2-7; clone size: .; CDR3 protein: CASSLRAVRQGGSYEQYF; CDR3 DNA: TGTGCCAGCAGCTTACGAGCCGTGAGACAGGGAGGGTCCTACGAGCAGTACTTC
D gene: .; V gene: TRBV20-1; J gene: TRBJ2-2; clone size: .; CDR3 protein: CSAGTGGELFF; CDR3 DNA: TGCAGTGCTGGAACAGGTGGAGAGCTGTTTTTT
D gene: .; V gene: TRBV12-3/TRBV12-4; J gene: TRBJ2-7; clone size: few; CDR3 protein: CASTGDTGYEQYF; CDR3 DNA: TGTGCCAGCACCGGGGACACCGGCTACGAGCAGTACTTC
D gene: TRBD2; V gene: TRBV20-1; J gene: TRBJ2-1; clone size: few; CDR3 protein: CSADPSEGAGGFYNEQFF; CDR3 DNA: TGCAGTGCCGATCCCTCGGAGGGAGCGGGAGGTTTCTACAATGAGCAGTTCTTC
D gene: .; V gene: TRBV29-1; J gene: TRBJ2-7; clone size: .; CDR3 protein: CSVAVGDSYEQYF; CDR3 DNA: TGCAGCGTTGCCGTGGGGGACTCCTACGAGCAGTACTTC
D gene: .; V gene: TRBV7-9; J gene: TRBJ1-1; clone size: .; CDR3 protein: CASSFGTREAFF; CDR3 DNA: TGTGCCAGCAGCTTTGGGACAAGGGAAGCTTTCTTT
D gene: TRBD1; V gene: TRBV3-1; J gene: TRBJ2-7; clone size: .; CDR3 protein: CATSPPLTGGYEQYF; CDR3 DNA: TGTGCCACCAGCCCTCCCTTGACAGGGGGCTACGAGCAGTACTTC
D gene: .; V gene: TRBV6-1; J gene: TRBJ2-7; clone size: few; CDR3 protein: CATRDGGGRYEQYF; CDR3 DNA: TGTGCCACCAGAGACGGGGGCGGGAGATACGAGCAGTACTTC
D gene: TRBD1; V gene: TRBV14; J gene: TRBJ1-5; clone size: .; CDR3 protein: CASSGQGVGQPQHF; CDR3 DNA: TGTGCCAGCAGCGGACAGGGGGTCGGTCAGCCCCAGCATTTT
D gene: TRBD2; V gene: TRBV27; J gene: TRBJ2-7; clone size: few; CDR3 protein: CASRGAGRTPYEQYF; CDR3 DNA: TGTGCCAGCAGGGGAGCGGGACGTACCCCCTACGAGCAGTACTTC
D gene: TRBD1; V gene: TRBV7-9; J gene: TRBJ2-3; clone size: .; CDR3 protein: CASGFTYPGQDTDTQYF; CDR3 DNA: TGTGCCAGCGGATTTACCTACCCAGGACAGGACACAGATACGCAGTATTTT
D gene: .; V gene: TRBV7-9; J gene: TRBJ2-7; clone size: .; CDR3 protein: CASSEPGQAYEQYF; CDR3 DNA: TGTGCCAGCAGCGAGCCGGGACAAGCCTACGAGCAGTACTTC
D gene: .; V gene: TRBV5-1; J gene: TRBJ2-1; clone size: .; CDR3 protein: CASSLRGHNNEQFF; CDR3 DNA: TGCGCCAGCAGCTTGAGGGGACATAACAATGAGCAGTTCTTC